One T cell receptor beta chain is described in this entry. The antigen remains unidentified. After removal of 6 bases from V and 3 bases from J, the junction contained 13 bases not matched to a gene. The CDR3 sequence is 17 residues long. CDR1 is ENHRY, CDR2 SYGVKD, per germline. Next came a second PCR, run for about 6 to 12 cycles, which used a sample-barcoded 5' primer along with a J-beta primer mix. TCRdb reanalysed the 5' RACE reads using MiXCR and keeps one entry per CDR3 protein. This table holds almost 1 million distinct CDR3 sequences, about 53% found once. This entry comes from a study of blood T cells in healthy people across ages. Findings of the study overall: Long-lived and aged donors differed, with more naive CD4+ cells and higher diversity in the long-lived. Lack of knowledge of donor CMV status possibly confounded expanded clonotype changes. Diversity figures based on one million T cells were deemed too low. Older age coincided with a roughly linear decline in TCR beta diversity per million T cells.

The chain is built from TRBV10-3 and TRBJ2-7; TRBD2 matches at 11 bases. Sequences were obtained from blood. The sequence came from a woman in her sixties in good health. DNA for the CDR3: TGTGCCATCAGCGTAACTAGCGGGAGCAATATTTTCTACGAGCAGTACTTC. It translates to CAISVTSGSNIFYEQYF.